Listed here are 19 T cell receptor beta chains from one sample, sequenced in a study of T-cell reconstitution after alpha-beta-depleted transplantation in children. Unique molecular identifiers were incorporated during preparation of the TCRbeta library. Via MiXCR, TCRdb re-called the PCR reads, giving one row per CDR3 protein. The top ten clones hold about 28% of a sample with about 980,000 distinct CDR3 sequences, about 26% of them seen once. The sample in question was PBMCs, mostly from graft donor cells, obtained 360 days after TCRalphabeta/CD19-depleted stem cell transplant. Source of these receptors: a boy under two years old who had a stem cell transplant for SCID, so the T cells may come from the graft donor.

The sample holds one count of this clonotype. V and J are TRBV5-1 and TRBJ2-5; no reliable D call. The germline CDR1 and CDR2 sequences are SGHRS and YFSETQ. V was trimmed by 1 base and J by 2 bases, leaving 18 bases between them. CDR3 size: 17 residues. CDR3 in amino acids: CASSLSTRNTAQETQYF. In nucleotides, the CDR3 is TGCGCCAGCAGCTTGTCGACCCGCAATACCGCGCAAGAGACCCAGTACTTC.

J is TRBJ2-1 and V is TRBV27, with D possibly being TRBD2 (5 bases). V gave up 1 base and J gave up 2 bases, with 6 bases separating them. The CDR3 has 14 residues. Germline V CDR1 and CDR2: MNHEY, SMNVEV (reference sequence). DNA for the CDR3: TGTGCCAGCAGTTTATGGGAGACCTACAATGAGCAGTTCTTC. It yields the protein CASSLWETYNEQFF.

V and J are TRBV28 and TRBJ2-1; D gene ambiguous. The CDR3 length is 17 residues. Trimming stripped 4 bases from V and 0 bases from J, with 16 bases between. CDR1 MDHEN and CDR2 SYDVKM come from the germline V gene. CDR3 coding DNA: TGTGCCAGCAGTTCCCAGCCAGGTGCCCGCTCCTACAATGAGCAGTTCTTC. Encoded protein: CASSSQPGARSYNEQFF. Full variable domain (outside the CDR3, taken from reference TRBV28 and TRBJ2-1): DVKVTQSSRYLVKRTGEKVFLECVQDMDHENMFWYRQDPGLGLRLIYFSYDVKMKEKGDIPEGYSVSREKKERFSLILESASTNQTSMYLCASSSQPGARSYNEQFFGPGTRLTVL.

The genes are TRBV5-1 and TRBJ2-2, with 8 bases aligning to TRBD1. The V and J ends lost 0 bases and 3 bases, in that order; junction bases with no gene match: 1. CDR1 and CDR2 (germline): SGHRS, YFSETQ. CDR3 size: 15 residues. CDR3 in DNA: TGCGCCAGCAGCTTGGAGACAGGGGACACCGGGGAGCTGTTTTTT. Translation: CASSLETGDTGELFF.

This clonotype came up a few times. The chain couples TRBV27 to TRBJ2-7; TRBD1 matches at 9 bases. The V segment lost 7 bases and the J segment 9 bases; nucleotides outside the gene matches: 10. The CDR3 has 13 amino acids. CDR1 is MNHEY, CDR2 SMNVEV, per germline (reference sequence). The DNA for the CDR3 is TGTGCCAGCAAAATGGACAGGGGCCTGAGGCAGTACTTC. This translates into CASKMDRGLRQYF.

The chain recombines TRBV20-1 with TRBJ1-1; D is possibly TRBD1 (5 bases). Germline V gives CDR1 DFQATT, CDR2 SNEGSKA (reference sequence). This CDR3 contains 13 residues. V lost 6 bases to trimming and J lost 7 bases, with 18 bases between them. The CDR3 bases are TGCAGTGCCCACAGGTCGCGAACAAGTGAAGCTTTCTTT. It encodes CSAHRSRTSEAFF.

This rearrangement joins TRBV19 to TRBJ1-5; D not resolved. The CDR3 is made up of 13 amino acids. Germline values: CDR1 LNHDA, CDR2 SQIVND (reference sequence). The V end was cut by 6 bases, the J end by 6 bases, with 12 bases between. CDR3 in DNA: TGTGCCAGTAGCCACGACGGATTTCAGCCCCAGCATTTT. Amino acid sequence: CASSHDGFQPQHF.

This chain links TRBV5-1 with TRBJ2-6; 9 bases agree with TRBD1. The CDR3 runs 16 residues. V trimming: 9 bases; J trimming: 2 bases; junction bases outside the gene matches: 9. Germline V CDR1 and CDR2: SGHRS, YFSETQ. CDR3 loop: CATGPGTGTGANVLTF. In DNA form, the CDR3 reads TGCGCCACCGGTCCCGGGACAGGGACTGGGGCCAACGTCCTGACTTTC.

This clonotype has more than one count but fewer than ten. This sequence joins TRBV3-1 and TRBJ1-3; no clear D gene. From germline, CDR1 is LGHDT and CDR2 YNNKEL (reference sequence). The ends were cut back, 0 bases at V and 4 bases at J, with 4 bases in the middle. The CDR3 is 13 residues long. CDR3: CASSQDGGNTIYF. CDR3 bases: TGTGCCAGCAGCCAAGATGGCGGAAACACCATATATTTT.

V and J are TRBV5-1 and TRBJ2-1; D perhaps matches TRBD2 (5 bases). The CDR3 is 13 residues long. Trimming removed 0 bases at V and 8 bases at J, with 9 bases between. Germline loops: CDR1 SGHRS, CDR2 YFSETQ. The CDR3 bases are TGCGCCAGCAGCTTGGCTACGCGGGATGAGCAGTTCTTC. Residues: CASSLATRDEQFF.

This clonotype has just a few counts. The V and J genes are TRBV5-1 and TRBJ2-2; no clear D gene. Germline loops: CDR1 SGHRS, CDR2 YFSETQ. There are 17 residues in the CDR3. V lost 0 bases, J lost 5 bases, and 17 bases lay in between. CDR3 sequence: CASSLAGLAVKTGELFF. The CDR3 nucleotides read TGCGCCAGCAGCTTGGCCGGTCTTGCGGTGAAGACCGGGGAGCTGTTTTTT.

There are a few counts of this clonotype. V gene TRBV7-6 combines with J gene TRBJ1-2; 11 bases match TRBD1. Germline CDR1 SGHVS, CDR2 FNYEAQ. V lost 5 bases and J lost 11; bases outside the gene matches: 10. The CDR3 is 14 amino acids. CDR3 DNA: TGTGCCAGCAGCCCTAACATCGGACAGGGGGCGTACACCTTC. This sequence encodes CASSPNIGQGAYTF.

This clonotype came up a few times. This sequence joins TRBV28 and TRBJ1-5; possibly TRBD1 for D (5 bases). Trimming removed 5 bases at V and 0 bases at J, with 11 bases between. CDR3 length equals 15 residues. Per germline, CDR1 MDHEN and CDR2 SYDVKM. The CDR3 is CASSARDGSNQPQHF. The CDR3 DNA reads as TGTGCCAGCAGTGCCCGGGACGGTAGCAATCAGCCCCAGCATTTT.

This clonotype has a handful of counts. The chain uses TRBV20-1 and TRBJ2-7; 16 bases agree with TRBD2. CDR1 and CDR2 from the germline V gene are DFQATT and SNEGSKA (reference sequence). This CDR3 has 17 residues. V lost 8 bases to trimming and J lost 1 base; unmatched junction nucleotides: 11. The CDR3: CSPFPGTSGGASYEQYF. The CDR3 DNA reads as TGCAGTCCTTTCCCCGGGACTAGCGGGGGGGCGTCCTACGAGCAGTACTTC.

This clonotype was seen a few times. The CDR3 bases are TGTGCCAGCAGTCGGGGACCCATTGAGGGGGAGACCCAGTACTTC. Translating it yields CASSRGPIEGETQYF. V is TRBV12-3 or TRBV12-4 and J is TRBJ2-5; TRBD1 or TRBD2 may be the D gene (5 bases each). V gave up 5 bases and J gave up 5 bases, with 18 bases separating them. The CDR3 is 15 amino acids.

The rearrangement uses TRBV20-1 and TRBJ2-5, with a weak D call TRBD2 (6 bases). The V and J ends lost 3 bases and 2 bases respectively, with 13 bases between them. Per the germline V gene, CDR1 is DFQATT and CDR2 is SNEGSKA (reference sequence). The CDR3 spans 14 residues. The chain's CDR3 is CSARKRLDQETQYF. In nucleotides, the CDR3 is TGCAGTGCTAGGAAAAGACTAGATCAAGAGACCCAGTACTTC.

This clonotype has just a few counts. This chain joins TRBV15 and TRBJ2-3; a possible D gene is TRBD2 (6 bases). This CDR3 comprises 16 residues. Germline values: CDR1 LNHNV, CDR2 YYDKDF (reference sequence). Deletions cut 3 bases from V and 2 bases from J, with 15 bases between. CDR3 sequence reads: CATSSGTGTYTDTQYF. CDR3 nucleotide sequence: TGTGCCACCAGCAGCGGCACCGGGACTTACACAGATACGCAGTATTTT.

This clonotype was observed a few times. The chain has TRBV6-2 or TRBV6-3 and TRBJ2-2; D unclear. Germline CDR1 is MNHEY and CDR2 is SVGEGT. Trimming took 0 bases from V and 1 from J, leaving 6 bases between them. The CDR3 covers 15 residues. CDR3 in amino acids: CASSYSTLNTGELFF. In DNA, the CDR3 is TGTGCCAGCAGTTACTCGACCCTGAACACCGGGGAGCTGTTTTTT.

The V call is TRBV20-1, the J call TRBJ2-5, with 12 bases aligning to TRBD2. The germline gives CDR1 DFQATT, CDR2 SNEGSKA (reference sequence). CDR3 length equals 16 residues. J lost 3 bases, V lost 6 bases, and 11 bases had no gene match. The CDR3 DNA sequence: TGCAGTGCCAGAAATCCACTAGCGGGGGGAAAAGAGACCCAGTACTTC. Translation: CSARNPLAGGKETQYF.